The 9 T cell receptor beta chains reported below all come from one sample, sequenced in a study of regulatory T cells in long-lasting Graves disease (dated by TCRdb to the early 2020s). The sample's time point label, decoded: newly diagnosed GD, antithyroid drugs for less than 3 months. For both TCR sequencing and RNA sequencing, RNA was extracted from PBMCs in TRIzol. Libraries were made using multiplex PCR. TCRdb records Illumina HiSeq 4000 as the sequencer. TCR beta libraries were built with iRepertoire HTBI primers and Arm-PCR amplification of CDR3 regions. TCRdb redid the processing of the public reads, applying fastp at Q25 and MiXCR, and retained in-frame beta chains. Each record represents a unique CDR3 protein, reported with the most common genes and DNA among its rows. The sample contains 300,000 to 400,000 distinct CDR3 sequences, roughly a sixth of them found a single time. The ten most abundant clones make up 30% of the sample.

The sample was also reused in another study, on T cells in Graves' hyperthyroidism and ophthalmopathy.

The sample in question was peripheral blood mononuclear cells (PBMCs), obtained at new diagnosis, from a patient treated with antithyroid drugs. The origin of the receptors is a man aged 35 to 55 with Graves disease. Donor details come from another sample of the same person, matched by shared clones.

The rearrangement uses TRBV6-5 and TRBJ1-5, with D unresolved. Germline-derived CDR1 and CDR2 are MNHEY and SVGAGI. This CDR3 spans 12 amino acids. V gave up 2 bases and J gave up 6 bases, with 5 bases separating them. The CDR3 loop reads CASSYPRQPQHF. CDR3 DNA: TGTGCCAGCAGTTACCCACGTCAGCCCCAGCATTTT.

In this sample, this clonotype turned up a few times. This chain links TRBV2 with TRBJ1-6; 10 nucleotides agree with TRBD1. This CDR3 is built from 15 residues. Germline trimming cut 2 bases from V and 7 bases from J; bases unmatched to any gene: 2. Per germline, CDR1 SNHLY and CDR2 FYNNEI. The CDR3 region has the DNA TGTGCCAGCAGTGAAATGGGACAGGGGAATTCACCCCTCCACTTT. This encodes CASSEMGQGNSPLHF.

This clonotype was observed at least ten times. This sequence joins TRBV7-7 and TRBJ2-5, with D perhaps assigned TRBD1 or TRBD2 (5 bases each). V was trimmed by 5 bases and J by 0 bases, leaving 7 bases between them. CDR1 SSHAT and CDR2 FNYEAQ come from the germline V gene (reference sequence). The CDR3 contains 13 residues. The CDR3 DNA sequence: TGTGCCAGCAGCACGGGACACCAAGAGACCCAGTACTTC. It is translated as CASSTGHQETQYF.

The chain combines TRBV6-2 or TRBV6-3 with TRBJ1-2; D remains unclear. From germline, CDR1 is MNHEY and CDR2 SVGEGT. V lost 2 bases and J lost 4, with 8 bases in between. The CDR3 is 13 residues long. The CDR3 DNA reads TGTGCCAGCAGTTACATCGCCGGCTATGGCTACACCTTC. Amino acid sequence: CASSYIAGYGYTF.

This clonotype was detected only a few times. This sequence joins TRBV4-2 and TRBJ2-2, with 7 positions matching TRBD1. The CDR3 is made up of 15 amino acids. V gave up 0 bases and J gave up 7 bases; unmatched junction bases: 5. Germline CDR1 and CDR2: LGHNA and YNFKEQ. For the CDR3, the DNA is TGTGCCAGCAGCCAAGATAGGACAGGCGGCGGGGAGCTGTTTTTT. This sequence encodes CASSQDRTGGGELFF.

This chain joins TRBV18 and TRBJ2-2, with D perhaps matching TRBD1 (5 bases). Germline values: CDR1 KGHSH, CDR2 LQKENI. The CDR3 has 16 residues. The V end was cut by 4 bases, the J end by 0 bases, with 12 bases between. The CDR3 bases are TGTGCCAGCTCACAACTCGTGACAGCGAACACCGGGGAGCTGTTTTTT. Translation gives CASSQLVTANTGELFF.

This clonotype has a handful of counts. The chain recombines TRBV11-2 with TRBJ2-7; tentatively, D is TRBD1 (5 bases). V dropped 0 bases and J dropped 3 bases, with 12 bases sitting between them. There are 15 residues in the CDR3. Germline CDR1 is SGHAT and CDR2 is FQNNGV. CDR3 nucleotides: TGTGCCAGCAGCTTAGATCCCAGGGTCGGCTACGAGCAGTACTTC. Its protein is CASSLDPRVGYEQYF.

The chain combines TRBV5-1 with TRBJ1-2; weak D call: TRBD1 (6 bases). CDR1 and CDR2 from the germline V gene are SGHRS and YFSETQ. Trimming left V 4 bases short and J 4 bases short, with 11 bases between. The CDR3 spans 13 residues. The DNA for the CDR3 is TGCGCCAGCAGCGAGGGGGGATCCTATGGCTACACCTTC. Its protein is CASSEGGSYGYTF.

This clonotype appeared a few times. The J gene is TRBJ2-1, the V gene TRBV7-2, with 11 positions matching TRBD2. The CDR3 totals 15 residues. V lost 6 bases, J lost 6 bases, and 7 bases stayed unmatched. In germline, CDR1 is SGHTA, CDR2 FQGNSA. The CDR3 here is CASRSGTSGSNEQFF. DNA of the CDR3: TGTGCCAGCAGATCCGGGACTAGCGGATCCAATGAGCAGTTCTTC.